Below, 27 T cell receptor beta chains from the same sample are listed, as sequenced in a study of cytomegalovirus exposure and HLA in healthy donors. Produced via immunoSEQ multiplex PCR; TCRdb's table is partial and in-frame only. The data hold 75,000 to 90,000 clones, with about 96% observed a single time. Sequenced material: PBMCs. These TCRs come from a man aged 18 to 30 in good health and CMV-seropositive.

This clone was observed a single time. The chain joins TRBV6-5 to TRBJ2-4; tentative D call: TRBD1 (6 bases). V shed 6 bases and J shed 1 base, with 13 bases lying between them. The length of the CDR3 is 15 residues. Germline loops: CDR1 MNHEY, CDR2 SVGAGI. The CDR3 nucleotides read TGTGCCAGCAGGCGGACAGATTATGCCAAAAACATTCAGTACTTC. Its protein product is CASRRTDYAKNIQYF.

This clone was observed a single time. V gene TRBV5-8 combines with J gene TRBJ1-5, with 10 bases aligning to TRBD1. V lost 4 bases and J lost 6; bases outside the gene matches: 7. Germline CDR1 is SGHTS and CDR2 is YDEGEE. CDR3 length: 15 residues. The DNA of the CDR3 is TGTGCCAGCAGCCCTGACAGGGGGCTCCTTCAGCCCCAGCATTTT. Its translation is CASSPDRGLLQPQHF. Based on the CDR3 plus reference TRBV5-8 and TRBJ1-5, the full variable domain is EAGVTQSPTHLIKTRGQQATLRCSPISGHTSVYWYQQALGLGLQFLLWYDEGEERNRGNFPPRFSGRQFPNYSSELNVNALELEDSALYLCASSPDRGLLQPQHFGDGTRLSIL.

The V call is TRBV27, the J call TRBJ2-2, with 10 bases that match TRBD2. The CDR3 loop spans 18 amino acids. Germline-derived CDR1 and CDR2 are MNHEY and SMNVEV (reference sequence). The J segment lost 1 base and the V segment lost 2 bases, leaving 7 bases of the junction unmatched. The CDR3 spells CASSLSLAGVLNTGELFF. The CDR3 DNA reads TGTGCCAGCAGTTTAAGTCTAGCGGGAGTTTTGAACACCGGGGAGCTGTTTTTT.

The chain couples TRBV29-1 to TRBJ2-7; D is perhaps TRBD2 (5 bases). The CDR3 has 13 residues. Germline CDR1 SQVTM, CDR2 ANQGSEA. Trimming removed 3 bases at V and 0 bases at J, with 9 bases between. CDR3 bases: TGCAGCGTTGAGGACGGGGACTCCTACGAGCAGTACTTC. Translating it yields CSVEDGDSYEQYF.

The chain is built from TRBV4-2 and TRBJ1-3; TRBD1 matches at 8 bases. The CDR3 has 17 amino acids. Germline V gene sequence: CDR1 LGHNA, CDR2 YNFKEQ. V dropped 4 bases and J dropped 0; count of bases not matched to a gene: 8. Here the CDR3 reads CASSPVRQGSSGNTIYF. The DNA for the CDR3 is TGTGCCAGCAGCCCTGTGCGACAGGGGAGCTCTGGAAACACCATATATTTT.

This sequence joins TRBV25-1 and TRBJ2-5, with TRBD1 matching 9 bases. J gave up 5 bases and V 6 bases, and 4 bases lay outside the gene matches. The germline CDR1 and CDR2 sequences are MGHDK and SYGVNS. The CDR3 is made up of 13 amino acids. The CDR3 region is CASRQGAMETQYF. As DNA, the CDR3 is TGTGCCAGCAGACAGGGGGCTATGGAGACCCAGTACTTC.

This rearrangement joins TRBV9 to TRBJ2-2; 7 bases are shared with TRBD1. The CDR3 has 16 residues. Trimming took 3 bases from V and 1 from J; bases not matched to a gene: 6. Germline values: CDR1 SGDLS, CDR2 YYNGEE. The CDR3 sequence is CASSGVGQENTGELFF. CDR3 nucleotides: TGTGCCAGCAGCGGCGTCGGACAGGAGAACACCGGGGAGCTGTTTTTT.

V usage is TRBV18 and J usage is TRBJ2-2; D is perhaps TRBD2 (6 bases). Germline CDR1 KGHSH, CDR2 LQKENI. The CDR3 covers 15 residues. The V and J ends lost 3 bases and 7 bases respectively, with 15 bases between them. The CDR3 nucleotides are TGTGCCAGCTCACCGGGGACTGGCGGAAACGGGGAGCTGTTTTTT. Amino acids: CASSPGTGGNGELFF.

CDR3 nucleotide sequence: TGCGCCAGCAGCCAAGAATCCACTAGCGGGAGTTACATTCAGTACTTC. Translated: CASSQESTSGSYIQYF. The chain recombines TRBV4-1 with TRBJ2-4; 11 positions agree with TRBD2. The CDR3 is made up of 16 amino acids. Unmatched junction bases numbered 6, after V lost 0 bases and J lost 8 bases. Germline CDR1 and CDR2: MGHRA and YSYEKL.

The V gene is TRBV30, the J gene TRBJ2-3; D is undetermined. Germline loops: CDR1 GTSNPN, CDR2 SVGIG (reference sequence). The CDR3 contains 13 residues. Trimming removed 5 bases from V and 2 bases from J, with 11 bases in between. CDR3 loop: CAWRRGFTDTQYF. The CDR3 DNA reads as TGTGCCTGGCGCCGCGGTTTCACAGATACGCAGTATTTT.

The chain links TRBV7-2 to TRBJ2-7; unclear D gene. V lost 5 bases and J 5 bases, leaving 19 bases between the germline ends. CDR1 and CDR2 from the germline V gene are SGHTA and FQGNSA. The CDR3 covers 15 residues. In DNA form, the CDR3 reads TGTGCCAGCAGCCCACAATGGCTGGCCCACCACGAGCAGTACTTC. It yields the protein CASSPQWLAHHEQYF.

The V call is TRBV5-4, the J call TRBJ2-1, with 9 bases fitting TRBD2. Germline V gene data show CDR1 as SGHNT and CDR2 as YYREEE (reference sequence). V gave up 3 bases and J gave up 6 bases; unmatched junction bases: 7. The CDR3 loop spans 15 amino acids. CDR3: CASSSGTSRRNEQFF. The CDR3 nucleotides are TGTGCCAGCAGCTCCGGGACTAGCCGACGCAATGAGCAGTTCTTC.

This chain joins TRBV28 and TRBJ1-2; 11 bases match TRBD1. The CDR3 totals 15 residues. From germline, CDR1 is MDHEN and CDR2 SYDVKM. J gave up 3 bases and V 2 bases, and 2 bases lay outside the gene matches. CDR3 in amino acids: CASSLGQGADYGYTF. CDR3 DNA: TGTGCCAGCAGTTTAGGACAGGGGGCGGACTATGGCTACACCTTC.

This chain links TRBV4-1 with TRBJ2-1, with 12 bases matching TRBD2. The CDR3 consists of 16 residues. Germline CDR1 reads MGHRA; CDR2 reads YSYEKL. With 2 bases clipped from V and 2 bases from J, the junction kept 1 base outside the gene matches. CDR3 nucleotide sequence: TGCGCCAGCAGCCAACTAGCGGGAGGGACCTACAATGAGCAGTTCTTC. It specifies CASSQLAGGTYNEQFF.

The chain has TRBV7-8 and TRBJ2-1, with D possibly being TRBD2 (7 bases). This CDR3 has 15 amino acids. Germline CDR1 reads SGHVS; CDR2 reads FQNEAQ. V lost 0 bases, J lost 2 bases, and 8 bases lay in between. The CDR3 DNA is TGTGCCAGCAGCTTAGCGGGGGGGCCCTACAATGAGCAGTTCTTC. This gives the protein CASSLAGGPYNEQFF. Drawing the rest from reference TRBV7-8 and TRBJ2-1, the complete variable domain is GAGVSQSPRYKVAKRGQDVALRCDPISGHVSLFWYQQALGQGPEFLTYFQNEAQLDKSGLPSDRFFAERPEGSVSTLKIQRTQQEDSAVYLCASSLAGGPYNEQFFGPGTRLTVL.

The rearrangement joins TRBV5-4 to TRBJ2-3, with D possibly TRBD1 on 6 matching bases. Trimming left V 0 bases short and J 2 bases short, with 10 bases between. Germline V gene lookup returns CDR1 SGHNT and CDR2 YYREEE (reference sequence). The CDR3 loop spans 15 amino acids. The CDR3 region has the DNA TGTGCCAGCAGCTTGGTTGGGGGCCACACAGATACGCAGTATTTT. The encoded protein is CASSLVGGHTDTQYF.

This clone has only one observation. DNA for the CDR3: TGTGCCAGCAGTTTATTCGACGAGCGGGTAGGCCAAGAGACCCAGTACTTC. This sequence encodes CASSLFDERVGQETQYF. The V call is TRBV28, the J call TRBJ2-5, with a tentative D call TRBD2 (6 bases). The CDR3 covers 17 residues. CDR1 is MDHEN and CDR2 is SYDVKM in the germline V gene. Trimming left V 1 base short and J 1 base short, with 16 bases between.

The rearrangement joins TRBV19 to TRBJ2-7; 10 positions agree with TRBD1. CDR3 size: 13 residues. V lost 6 bases and J lost 3; bases outside the gene matches: 2. The germline CDR1 and CDR2 sequences are LNHDA and SQIVND (reference sequence). The CDR3 sequence is CASSRDRGYEQYF. DNA of the CDR3: TGTGCCAGTAGCCGGGACAGGGGCTACGAGCAGTACTTC. Variable domain in full (rest from reference TRBV19 and TRBJ2-7): DGGITQSPKYLFRKEGQNVTLSCEQNLNHDAMYWYRQDPGQGLRLIYYSQIVNDFQKGDIAEGYSVSREKKESFPLTVTSAQKNPTAFYLCASSRDRGYEQYFGPGTRLTVT.

The chain has TRBV6-1 and TRBJ1-1, with D maybe TRBD1 (5 bases). Between the trimmed V and J ends, which lost 0 bases and 1 base, there was a span of 12 bases. The germline CDR1 and CDR2 sequences are MNHNS and SASEGT. CDR3 length: 16 amino acids. The DNA for the CDR3 is TGTGCCAGCAGTGAAGCGCCCGGACATACGAACACTGAAGCTTTCTTT. Protein: CASSEAPGHTNTEAFF.

This clone was seen just once. The chain combines TRBV27 with TRBJ2-3; unclear D gene. The germline V gene encodes CDR1 MNHEY and CDR2 SMNVEV (reference sequence). The V end lost 2 bases, the J end lost 0 bases, and 15 bases lay between the germline ends. This CDR3 contains 17 residues. The CDR3 sequence: CASSLKGGKPSTDTQYF. In DNA, the CDR3 is TGTGCCAGCAGTTTAAAAGGCGGCAAGCCGAGCACAGATACGCAGTATTTT.

The V gene is TRBV27, the J gene TRBJ1-5; D uncertain. The ends were cut back, 5 bases at V and 0 bases at J, with 11 bases in the middle. This CDR3 contains 15 residues. CDR1 and CDR2 from the germline V gene are MNHEY and SMNVEV (reference sequence). CDR3 sequence: CASSPNRVSNQPQHF. The CDR3 DNA follows: TGTGCCAGCAGTCCAAACAGAGTTAGCAATCAGCCCCAGCATTTT.

V gene TRBV27 combines with J gene TRBJ1-4, with unresolved D. This CDR3 is built from 15 residues. V shed 5 bases and J shed 4 bases, with 14 bases lying between them. Germline V gene sequence: CDR1 MNHEY, CDR2 SMNVEV (reference sequence). DNA of the CDR3: TGTGCCAGCAGTCCGGGATACACCTATAATGAAAAACTGTTTTTT. Its translation is CASSPGYTYNEKLFF.

V and J are TRBV2 and TRBJ2-7; D is possibly TRBD1 (5 bases). The V end lost 4 bases, the J end lost 1 base, and 8 bases lay between the germline ends. The germline V gene has CDR1 SNHLY and CDR2 FYNNEI. This CDR3 spans 13 amino acids. CDR3 in DNA: TGTGCCAGCAGTGCAGGGATATCCTACGAGCAGTACTTC. Its translation is CASSAGISYEQYF.

The V and J genes are TRBV6-1 and TRBJ2-7, with 10 bases aligning to TRBD2. The V gene's germline CDR1 is MNHNS and CDR2 SASEGT. With 3 bases clipped from V and 3 bases from J, the junction kept 5 bases outside the gene matches. The CDR3 loop spans 15 amino acids. CDR3 nucleotide sequence: TGTGCCAGCAGTGAGATAGCGGGAGGTAACTACGAGCAGTACTTC. Its protein product is CASSEIAGGNYEQYF.

The chain recombines TRBV21-1 with TRBJ2-5; the DNA was not compared with TRBD1, the D call given in the table. TRBV21-1 is annotated as a pseudogene. The length of the CDR3 is 16 residues. This CDR3 reads CASSKARDRGDETQYF. CDR3 nucleotide sequence: TGTGCCAGCAGCAAAGCCCGGGACAGGGGGGACGAGACCCAGTACTTC.

This chain uses TRBV19 with TRBJ2-2; 12 bases match TRBD2. This CDR3 has 17 amino acids. Per germline, CDR1 LNHDA and CDR2 SQIVND (reference sequence). V lost 2 bases and J lost 4; bases outside the gene matches: 5. The CDR3 sequence: CASSISSGRARTGELFF. In DNA form, the CDR3 reads TGTGCCAGTAGTATATCTAGCGGGAGGGCCCGCACCGGGGAGCTGTTTTTT.

In nucleotides, the CDR3 is TGTGCCAGCAGCTCCTCCGACAGGGGCGACAATGAGCAGTTCTTC. Amino acids: CASSSSDRGDNEQFF. The V and J genes are TRBV11-2 and TRBJ2-1; 8 bases agree with TRBD1. Germline loops: CDR1 SGHAT, CDR2 FQNNGV. The length of the CDR3 is 15 residues. V dropped 4 bases and J dropped 5; count of bases not matched to a gene: 7.